This record looks at one TCR beta chain sequence and its context. Its target is unknown. The CDR3 runs 16 residues. V was trimmed by 0 bases and J by 1 base, leaving 10 bases between them. CDR1 and CDR2 (germline): MNHEY, SVGAGI. This sample stems from a study of monozygotic twins with cystic fibrosis. Generated by immunoSEQ multiplex PCR, the TCRdb table keeps only in-frame clones and is missing some. The data show about 36,000 clones, about 87% seen once. Study-wide points: The repertoire was suggested to be naive-dominated, clonality median about 0.009.

The sequenced sample was blood. The clonotype comes from a girl aged 2-15 years with cystic fibrosis. This chain joins TRBV6-5 and TRBJ1-3, with D possibly TRBD1 on 5 matching bases. CDR3 sequence: CASSYSGGGSGNTIYF. The CDR3 region has the DNA TGTGCCAGCAGTTACTCCGGGGGAGGGTCTGGAAACACCATATATTTT.